Shown below are 32 T cell receptor beta chains from a single sample sequenced in a study of shared clonotypes between healthy human individuals. Data came from immunoSEQ multiplex PCR; TCRdb stores just in-frame clones and leaves some out. Here the sample spans about 2.3 million clones, approximately 93% being singletons. Sequencing input: naive CD4+ T cells from PBMCs. The subset was: CD45RA+ positively selected. Receptor source: a man in his late teens or twenties in good health. Some clones in this sample may be carry-over from other donors' samples.

This clone was detected only once. V is TRBV7-2 and J is TRBJ1-1, with D perhaps TRBD1 (6 bases). Germline CDR1 SGHTA, CDR2 FQGNSA. There are 15 residues in the CDR3. Trimming removed 5 bases from V and 6 bases from J, with 19 bases in between. As DNA, the CDR3 is TGTGCCAGCAGCCGCGTAGGGGGTCCGGTCTCTGAAGCTTTCTTT. Amino acids: CASSRVGGPVSEAFF.

This clone was seen just once. The rearrangement uses TRBV28 and TRBJ2-7, with 8 bases identical to TRBD2. V lost 6 bases and J lost 1; bases outside the gene matches: 11. Germline CDR1 and CDR2: MDHEN and SYDVKM. The CDR3 length is 16 residues. The CDR3 nucleotides read TGTGCCAGCAGGAGTTGGTTGGGACTAGGGTCCTACGAGCAGTACTTC. Protein: CASRSWLGLGSYEQYF.

The chain couples TRBV11-3 to TRBJ1-1, with a tentative D call TRBD1 (6 bases). Trimming removed 8 bases at V and 3 bases at J, with 10 bases between. This CDR3 region has 12 residues. Germline CDR1 and CDR2: SGHNT and YENEEA. The CDR3 DNA follows: TGTGCCAGCCCGGACAGAGACACTGAAGCTTTCTTT. Encoded protein: CASPDRDTEAFF.

This chain connects TRBV6-5 to TRBJ1-5, with no clear D. Germline assignment: CDR1 MNHEY and CDR2 SVGAGI. Trimming stripped 0 bases from V and 2 bases from J, with 8 bases between. The CDR3 runs to 15 residues. CDR3 DNA: TGTGCCAGCAGTTACTCGACATCCCGCAATCAGCCCCAGCATTTT. Its protein product is CASSYSTSRNQPQHF.

The chain combines TRBV7-3 with TRBJ2-1; D might be TRBD2 (6 bases). CDR3 size: 15 residues. Germline loops: CDR1 SGHTA, CDR2 FQGTGA. Deletions cut 2 bases from V and 6 bases from J, with 14 bases between. CDR3 sequence reads: CASSLSRESRNEQFF. The CDR3 bases are TGTGCCAGCAGCTTATCCCGGGAGTCCCGCAATGAGCAGTTCTTC.

The gene calls are TRBV7-6 and TRBJ2-7; 8 bases match TRBD2. V dropped 4 bases and J dropped 2; count of bases not matched to a gene: 10. From germline, CDR1 is SGHVS and CDR2 FNYEAQ. The CDR3 spans 16 residues. CDR3 region: CASSSLAGSHPYEQYF. The DNA of the CDR3 is TGTGCCAGCAGCTCGTTAGCGGGATCACATCCCTACGAGCAGTACTTC. The complete variable domain, with remaining parts taken from reference TRBV7-6 and TRBJ2-7, reads GAGVSQSPRYKVTKRGQDVALRCDPISGHVSLYWYRQALGQGPEFLTYFNYEAQQDKSGLPNDRFSAERPEGSISTLTIQRTEQRDSAMYRCASSSLAGSHPYEQYFGPGTRLTVT.

This chain connects TRBV6-7 to TRBJ2-2; D gene uncertain. TRBV6-7 qualifies as an ORF whose function is uncertain. V shed 5 bases and J shed 6 bases, with 13 bases lying between them. This CDR3 contains 14 residues. The CDR3 is CASSPETKAGELFF. CDR3 sequence (DNA): TGTGCCAGCAGTCCGGAAACGAAGGCCGGGGAGCTGTTTTTT.

The V gene is TRBV6-6, the J gene TRBJ1-3, with 9 bases aligning to TRBD1. Looked up from germline, CDR1 is MNHNY and CDR2 is SVGAGI (reference sequence). The junction had 5 bases not matched to a gene; V was cut back by 7 bases and J by 4 bases. The CDR3 sequence is 14 residues long. The CDR3 protein is CASIRQGEGNTIYF. The CDR3 nucleotides read TGTGCCAGCATTAGACAGGGGGAGGGAAACACCATATATTTT.

The CDR3 bases are TGTGCCAGCAGAAGTCGGCAGGAGACCCAGTACTTC. Translation gives CASRSRQETQYF. The V and J genes are TRBV6-5 and TRBJ2-5; D gene uncertain. Germline CDR1 reads MNHEY; CDR2 reads SVGAGI. The V end lost 6 bases, the J end lost 5 bases, and 10 bases lay between the germline ends. The CDR3 has 12 amino acids.

V is TRBV14 and J is TRBJ2-5; a possible D gene is TRBD1 (6 bases). Trimming took 3 bases from V and 7 from J, leaving 30 bases between them. Germline-derived CDR1 and CDR2 are SGHDN and FVKESK. The CDR3 is made up of 19 amino acids. The CDR3 DNA follows: TGTGCCAGCAGCCAGGGGAGAACGGCTGGACAGTTAATACAGGGGACCCAGTACTTC. Residues: CASSQGRTAGQLIQGTQYF. The variable domain in full, completed from reference TRBV14 and TRBJ2-5, reads EAGVTQFPSHSVIEKGQTVTLRCDPISGHDNLYWYRRVMGKEIKFLLHFVKESKQDESGMPNNRFLAERTGGTYSTLKVQPAELEDSGVYFCASSQGRTAGQLIQGTQYFGPGTRLLVL.

The rearrangement uses TRBV5-1 and TRBJ2-3; perhaps TRBD2 as D (6 bases). Germline V gene sequence: CDR1 SGHRS, CDR2 YFSETQ. The V end was cut by 4 bases, the J end by 2 bases, with 11 bases between. The CDR3 loop spans 14 amino acids. CDR3 protein: CASSAGPPTDTQYF. CDR3 nucleotides: TGCGCCAGCAGCGCGGGACCCCCCACAGATACGCAGTATTTT.

V gene TRBV6-1 combines with J gene TRBJ1-1; 8 bases agree with TRBD1. The germline CDR1 and CDR2 sequences are MNHNS and SASEGT. The ends lost 3 bases at V and 4 bases at J; junction bases unmatched: 7. The CDR3 loop spans 15 amino acids. CDR3: CASSDTGTGTTEAFF. CDR3 coding DNA: TGTGCCAGCAGTGACACCGGGACAGGCACCACTGAAGCTTTCTTT.

With regard to this clone: Additional DNA sequences in this sample encode the identical CDR3. This chain connects TRBV11-3 to TRBJ2-7; D not certain. V was trimmed by 1 base and J by 1 base, leaving 2 bases between them. CDR1 SGHNT and CDR2 YENEEA come from the germline V gene. This CDR3 spans 12 amino acids. DNA for the CDR3: TGTGCCAGCAGCTTAGGATCCTACGAGCAGTACTTC. Encoded protein: CASSLGSYEQYF.

J is TRBJ1-1 and V is TRBV28, with 10 positions matching TRBD1. The CDR3 has 15 residues. Trimming removed 5 bases from V and 5 bases from J; junction bases left unmatched: 8. The V gene's germline CDR1 is MDHEN and CDR2 SYDVKM. CDR3: CASSDAGQGKTEAFF. The CDR3 DNA is TGTGCCAGCAGTGACGCGGGACAGGGGAAAACTGAAGCTTTCTTT. Supplemented by reference TRBV28 and TRBJ1-1, the full variable domain reads DVKVTQSSRYLVKRTGEKVFLECVQDMDHENMFWYRQDPGLGLRLIYFSYDVKMKEKGDIPEGYSVSREKKERFSLILESASTNQTSMYLCASSDAGQGKTEAFFGQGTRLTVV.

The V and J genes are TRBV7-3 and TRBJ2-2, with 7 positions matching TRBD1. Trimming cost V 5 bases and J 3 bases; bases outside gene matches: 6. CDR3 length: 15 amino acids. CDR1 and CDR2 (germline): SGHTA, FQGTGA. For the CDR3, the DNA is TGTGCCAGCAGCCCAACCGGGACAGACACCGGGGAGCTGTTTTTT. Its protein product is CASSPTGTDTGELFF. Drawing the rest from reference TRBV7-3 and TRBJ2-2, the complete variable domain is GAGVSQTPSNKVTEKGKYVELRCDPISGHTALYWYRQSLGQGPEFLIYFQGTGAADDSGLPNDRFFAVRPEGSVSTLKIQRTERGDSAVYLCASSPTGTDTGELFFGEGSRLTVL.

This clone is a singleton in its sample. This rearrangement joins TRBV10-3 to TRBJ2-3, with 10 bases that match TRBD2. The J segment lost 1 base and the V segment lost 8 bases, leaving 0 bases of the junction unmatched. The CDR3 is made up of 13 amino acids. The germline CDR1 and CDR2 sequences are ENHRY and SYGVKD. In DNA form, the CDR3 reads TGTGCCATCGGACTAGCGGGCACAGATACGCAGTATTTT. Encoded protein: CAIGLAGTDTQYF.

The chain carries TRBV7-8 and TRBJ2-5; a possible D gene is TRBD1 (6 bases). The V end was cut by 8 bases, the J end by 5 bases, with 24 bases between. The CDR3 loop spans 16 amino acids. Germline V CDR1 and CDR2: SGHVS, FQNEAQ. CDR3 sequence: CASLPRATGWRETQYF. The CDR3 nucleotides read TGTGCCAGCTTACCCAGAGCAACAGGGTGGAGGGAGACCCAGTACTTC.

V and J are TRBV25-1 and TRBJ1-2; perhaps TRBD1 as D (6 bases). Trimming shortened V by 6 bases and J by 3 bases, and 14 bases separated the two germline ends. The germline V gene has CDR1 MGHDK and CDR2 SYGVNS. The CDR3 extends over 14 amino acids. Here the CDR3 reads CASSKQGLDYGYTF. The CDR3 nucleotides read TGTGCCAGCAGCAAACAGGGTCTCGACTATGGCTACACCTTC.

The V and J genes are TRBV27 and TRBJ1-4; D is unclear. The CDR3 has 13 amino acids. Trimming stripped 5 bases from V and 11 bases from J, with 15 bases between. The germline V gene has CDR1 MNHEY and CDR2 SMNVEV (reference sequence). CDR3 protein: CASSPDAAAKLFF. CDR3 DNA sequence: TGTGCCAGCAGTCCGGACGCGGCGGCTAAACTGTTTTTT.

This sequence joins TRBV30 and TRBJ2-5; TRBD2 matches at 10 bases. In germline, CDR1 is GTSNPN, CDR2 SVGIG (reference sequence). Germline trimming cut 0 bases from V and 2 bases from J; bases unmatched to any gene: 9. The CDR3 spans 17 residues. In nucleotides, the CDR3 is TGTGCCTGGAGTGTTGGGTGGACTAGCGGACTACAAGAGACCCAGTACTTC. It specifies CAWSVGWTSGLQETQYF. Full variable domain (remainder filled in from reference TRBV30 and TRBJ2-5): SQTIHQWPATLVQPVGSPLSLECTVEGTSNPNLYWYRQAAGRGLQLLFYSVGIGQISSEVPQNLSASRPQDRQFILSSKKLLLSDSGFYLCAWSVGWTSGLQETQYFGPGTRLLVL.

The V gene is TRBV29-1, the J gene TRBJ2-1; D may be TRBD1 or TRBD2 (5 bases each). Germline V lookup: CDR1 SQVTM, CDR2 ANQGSEA. There are 11 residues in the CDR3. Trimming pared 6 bases from V and 15 bases from J, leaving 18 bases between. The CDR3 region has the DNA TGCAGCGTCCGAACCGGGGCCGGGTGGTTCTTC. It codes for CSVRTGAGWFF.

The J gene is TRBJ1-6, the V gene TRBV4-1; D gene uncertain. CDR1 is MGHRA, CDR2 YSYEKL, per germline. V lost 1 base, J lost 8 bases, and 6 bases lay in between. The CDR3 is 13 amino acids. CDR3 nucleotide sequence: TGCGCCAGCAGCCAAGTAGAGGATTCACCCCTCCACTTT. It yields the protein CASSQVEDSPLHF.

As DNA, the CDR3 is TGTGCCAGCAGCTTGGACAGGGCCTTAGCCGGGGAGCTGTTTTTT. Amino acids: CASSLDRALAGELFF. This chain joins TRBV5-5 and TRBJ2-2; D is perhaps TRBD1 (6 bases). V lost 0 bases and J 6 bases, leaving 12 bases between the germline ends. The CDR3 loop spans 15 amino acids. Germline V CDR1 and CDR2: SGHKS, YYEKEE (reference sequence).

The rearrangement uses TRBV2 and TRBJ1-5; D possibly corresponds to TRBD1 (6 bases). Germline lookup yields CDR1 SNHLY and CDR2 FYNNEI. This CDR3 is 13 amino acids long. V was clipped by 9 bases and J by 4 bases, with 13 bases between them. CDR3 loop: CARGGGRNQPQHF. The CDR3 DNA follows: TGTGCCAGGGGAGGGGGGAGAAATCAGCCCCAGCATTTT.

This clone was counted a few times. Additional DNA sequences in this sample encode the identical CDR3. The gene calls are TRBV28 and TRBJ1-1; D may be TRBD1 (6 bases). V dropped 6 bases and J dropped 5 bases, with 10 bases sitting between them. Germline CDR1 reads MDHEN; CDR2 reads SYDVKM. The length of the CDR3 is 12 residues. The CDR3 here is CASSQGGTEAFF. CDR3 coding DNA: TGTGCCAGCAGCCAAGGGGGGACTGAAGCTTTCTTT.

The V and J genes are TRBV27 and TRBJ2-7; TRBD1 matches 8 bases. The CDR3 has 15 amino acids. Germline lookup yields CDR1 MNHEY and CDR2 SMNVEV (reference sequence). With V trimmed by 1 base and J by 6 bases, 8 bases remained unmatched. In DNA form, the CDR3 reads TGTGCCAGCAGTTTATTGAGGACAGGGCCTTTCGAGCAGTACTTC. As protein: CASSLLRTGPFEQYF.

To note about this clone: This same CDR3 is encoded by further DNA sequences in the sample. The chain uses TRBV28 and TRBJ2-5; 11 bases align to TRBD1. The V gene end was trimmed by 4 bases and the J gene end by 4 bases; junction bases not matched to a gene: 5. CDR3 size: 15 residues. Germline V gene lookup returns CDR1 MDHEN and CDR2 SYDVKM. As DNA, the CDR3 is TGTGCCAGCAGTTCCACCGGGACAGGGGGAGAGACCCAGTACTTC. This translates into CASSSTGTGGETQYF.

The chain joins TRBV20-1 to TRBJ2-7; D unclear. The CDR3 consists of 11 residues. V lost 5 bases, J lost 6 bases, and 11 bases lay in between. The V gene's germline CDR1 is DFQATT and CDR2 SNEGSKA (reference sequence). CDR3 DNA: TGCAGTGCTTTAAACCCGTCCGAGCAGTACTTC. Translation gives CSALNPSEQYF.

The chain links TRBV10-1 to TRBJ1-1, with TRBD1 identical over 9 bases. Germline assignment: CDR1 WNHNN and CDR2 SYGVQD (reference sequence). The CDR3 runs 15 residues. The junction had 11 bases not matched to a gene; V was cut back by 7 bases and J by 5 bases. CDR3 in DNA: TGCGCCAGCATCACTGTCCCGGGACAGGGAACTGAAGCTTTCTTT. Translating it yields CASITVPGQGTEAFF.

The chain joins TRBV7-9 to TRBJ1-3; no firm D call. The CDR3 is made up of 15 amino acids. V was shortened by 2 bases and J by 4 bases, with 12 bases between the two germline ends. CDR1 is SEHNR and CDR2 is FQNEAQ in the germline V gene (reference sequence). The DNA of the CDR3 is TGTGCCAGCAGCTTAATGCAGTCCGGCGGAAACACCATATATTTT. This gives the protein CASSLMQSGGNTIYF.

This chain links TRBV9 with TRBJ1-3, with 7 bases fitting TRBD1. J was trimmed by 2 bases and V by 4 bases; bases with no gene match: 9. The CDR3 has 16 amino acids. The germline V gene has CDR1 SGDLS and CDR2 YYNGEE. The DNA for the CDR3 is TGTGCCAGCAGCTACCCCCAGGGGACAGCTGGAAACACCATATATTTT. Residues: CASSYPQGTAGNTIYF. The variable domain in full, with the rest retrieved from reference TRBV9 and TRBJ1-3, is DSGVTQTPKHLITATGQRVTLRCSPRSGDLSVYWYQQSLDQGLQFLIQYYNGEERAKGNILERFSAQQFPDLHSELNLSSLELGDSALYFCASSYPQGTAGNTIYFGEGSWLTVV.

V is TRBV27 and J is TRBJ1-5; D is ambiguous. The V gene lost 2 bases and the J gene lost 2 bases, with 7 bases spanning the gap. The CDR3 extends over 14 amino acids. Per germline, CDR1 MNHEY and CDR2 SMNVEV (reference sequence). The CDR3 here is CASSLVGRNQPQHF. CDR3 DNA: TGTGCCAGCAGTTTAGTCGGTCGCAATCAGCCCCAGCATTTT.